A selection of T cell receptor beta chains follows, all from one sample in a study of T cell responses to AZD1222 COVID-19 vaccine. TCRdb keeps only in-frame clones here, not all; method: immunoSEQ multiplex PCR. The sample has just under 150,000 clones; approximately 86% are singletons. Sequenced here: peripheral blood, sampled 28 days after the second dose of the MenACWY control vaccine. These receptors were obtained from an adult who received the MenACWY meningococcal vaccine as a control. CDR3s include the opening cysteine and the closing phenylalanine or tryptophan. D genes are given only for firm matches. Only some rows state a clone size, as once, few, many or a class for expanded clones.

clone size | J gene | CDR3 length | D gene | V gene | CDR3 DNA | CDR3 protein
- | TRBJ2-1 | 16 | TRBD1 | TRBV7-3 | TGTGCCAGCAGCTTAAGCAGGGGGCAGGGTGATAATGAGCAGTTCTTC | CASSLSRGQGDNEQFF
- | TRBJ2-6 | 15 | - | TRBV6-5 | TGTGCCAGCAGGGGGGGACCTGCAGGGGCCAACGTCCTGACTTTC | CASRGGPAGANVLTF
- | TRBJ1-2 | 14 | TRBD1 | TRBV30 | TGTGCCTGTATCCCGGGACAGGGGGCTTATGGCTACACCTTC | CACIPGQGAYGYTF
- | TRBJ1-5 | 17 | TRBD1 | TRBV18 | TGTGCCAGCTCCCCCATCCTCCTTCGACAGGGAGGTCAGCCCCAGCATTTT | CASSPILLRQGGQPQHF
- | TRBJ2-7 | 15 | - | TRBV3-1/TRBV3-2 | TGTGCCAGCAGCCAAGATACCAGGGCTACCTACGAGCAGTACTTC | CASSQDTRATYEQYF
- | TRBJ2-5 | 16 | TRBD1 | TRBV11-2 | TGTGCCAGCAGCCCTTGGAACAGGGGGCTGGAAGAGACCCAGTACTTC | CASSPWNRGLEETQYF
- | TRBJ1-2 | 18 | - | TRBV4-3 | TGCGCCAGCAGCCAAGATGGGGGGCTTGCAGGGTCGACCTATGGCTACACCTTC | CASSQDGGLAGSTYGYTF
- | TRBJ2-2 | 16 | TRBD2 | TRBV15 | TGTGCCACCAGCAGGGGACTAGCGGGGGGTGGCGGGGAGCTGTTTTTT | CATSRGLAGGGGELFF
- | TRBJ1-2 | 13 | - | TRBV15 | TGTGCCACCAGCAGAGAGTTCACGGGTGGCTACACCTTC | CATSREFTGGYTF
- | TRBJ2-1 | 14 | - | TRBV29-1 | TGCAGCGTTGCCCCTGACCGATTACTGAATGAGCAGTTCTTC | CSVAPDRLLNEQFF
- | TRBJ2-2 | 16 | TRBD1 | TRBV4-3 | TGCGCCAGCAGCCAAGCTTCCGGGACAGGGGCCGGGGAGCTGTTTTTT | CASSQASGTGAGELFF
- | TRBJ1-2 | 16 | - | TRBV3-1/TRBV3-2 | TGTGCCAGCAGCCAAGATTACGCCGCCTATAACTATGGCTACACCTTC | CASSQDYAAYNYGYTF
- | TRBJ1-6 | 17 | TRBD1 | TRBV5-1 | TGCGCCAGCAGCTTAGGCCCCGGGACAGGGCGAAATTCACCCCTCCACTTT | CASSLGPGTGRNSPLHF
- | TRBJ1-5 | 15 | - | TRBV5-5 | TGTGCCAGCAGCTTCCTGCCTGGGGGCAATCAGCCCCAGCATTTT | CASSFLPGGNQPQHF
- | TRBJ2-7 | 14 | - | TRBV7-9 | TGTGCCAGCAGCCTAAGGGCTGCAGCCTACGAGCAGTACTTC | CASSLRAAAYEQYF
- | TRBJ1-5 | 14 | - | TRBV7-2 | TGTGCCAGCAGCTACAGGGATGGGGATCAGCCCCAGCATTTT | CASSYRDGDQPQHF
- | TRBJ1-1 | 14 | TRBD1 | TRBV7-8 | TGTGCCAGCAGGCTAACAGGGGCGAACACTGAAGCTTTCTTT | CASRLTGANTEAFF
- | TRBJ2-6 | 18 | - | TRBV11-3 | TGTGCCAGCAGCTCCCAAGGATGGGGGGACACTGGGGCCAACGTCCTGACTTTC | CASSSQGWGDTGANVLTF
- | TRBJ1-6 | 18 | TRBD1 | TRBV19 | TGTGCCAGTAGTACCCAGGGGGGTCGAAGCTCCTATAATTCACCCCTCCACTTT | CASSTQGGRSSYNSPLHF
- | TRBJ1-1 | 15 | - | TRBV18 | TGTGCCAGCTCACCTGGACAGAGTAGAAACACTGAAGCTTTCTTT | CASSPGQSRNTEAFF
- | TRBJ1-3 | 16 | TRBD1 | TRBV18 | TGTGCCAGCTCACCCTGGGACAGCGGCTCTGGAAACACCATATATTTT | CASSPWDSGSGNTIYF
once | TRBJ2-7 | 17 | - | TRBV5-1 | TGCGCCAGCAGCTTGGGGCTCGGGCAGGTGAGCTCCTACGAGCAGTACTTC | CASSLGLGQVSSYEQYF
- | TRBJ2-7 | 14 | - | TRBV5-4 | TGTGCCAGCAGCGGCAGGCGGAGTTTGCACGAGCAGTACTTC | CASSGRRSLHEQYF
- | TRBJ2-2 | 15 | TRBD1 | TRBV24-1 | TGTGCCACCCGAGCCGGGACAGGGAGCACCGGGGAGCTGTTTTTT | CATRAGTGSTGELFF
- | TRBJ2-2 | 16 | - | TRBV18 | TGTGCCAGCTCACCGATTTCGCCCGGTAGCACCGGGGAGCTGTTTTTT | CASSPISPGSTGELFF
- | TRBJ1-5 | 16 | - | TRBV4-1 | TGCGCCAGCAGCCCCCGGGACCCTGGGGTCAATCAGCCCCAGCATTTT | CASSPRDPGVNQPQHF
once | TRBJ2-1 | 16 | TRBD2 | TRBV14 | TGTGCCAGCAGCCCTCTCGGGACTAGCGGTTTCGATGAGCAGTTCTTC | CASSPLGTSGFDEQFF
- | TRBJ2-2 | 15 | - | TRBV5-1 | TGCGCCAGCAGCTTGGGACAACAAGACTCCGGGGAGCTGTTTTTT | CASSLGQQDSGELFF
- | TRBJ1-3 | 14 | - | TRBV7-9 | TGTGCCAGCAGCTTAGAGACATCTGGAAACACCATATATTTT | CASSLETSGNTIYF